One and the same sample provided the 11 T cell receptor beta chains below, sequenced in a study of Ad26.COV2.S vaccination and SARS-CoV-2 variants (dated by TCRdb to the early 2020s). The treatment or condition label, read with the paper, signifies: over 15 received Ad26.COV2.S at low or high dose, single or two shots; several received placebo; per-sample allocation not given. Repertoires of vaccine and placebo recipients were sequenced from samples taken on day 63 after the first injection. Library construction relied on the immunoSEQ multiplex PCR assay. TCRdb carries this immuneACCESS record with in-frame sequences only. Its versions omit some clonotypes, under half of them owing to an unresolved V gene in the studies checked, with the rest unexplained. The sample table records about 440,000 clones; about 92% of these occur just once. About 4.4% of the sample goes to the ten largest clones. Specimen: peripheral blood, collected in a trial of Ad26.COV2.S vaccine versus placebo. Every receptor here comes from a person between 18 and 65 years old who received the Ad26.COV2.S COVID-19 vaccine or a placebo.

V gene TRBV30 combines with J gene TRBJ1-6; TRBD1 aligns across 9 bases. The CDR3 has 16 amino acids. Germline-derived CDR1 and CDR2 are GTSNPN and SVGIG (reference sequence). V shed 8 bases and J 0 bases; nucleotides not matched to a gene: 8. The CDR3 nucleotides are TGTGCCGGCGGGACAGGGTCGAGCTCCTATAATTCACCCCTCCACTTT. It specifies CAGGTGSSSYNSPLHF.

This chain uses TRBV6-2 or TRBV6-3 with TRBJ2-7; D gene uncertain. Germline assignment: CDR1 MNHEY and CDR2 SVGEGT. The V and J ends lost 4 bases and 2 bases respectively, with 6 bases between them. The CDR3 totals 12 residues. CDR3 protein: CASSLSAYEQYF. As DNA, the CDR3 is TGTGCCAGCAGTTTGAGCGCCTACGAGCAGTACTTC.

The chain uses TRBV28 and TRBJ1-5, with a weak D call TRBD1 (6 bases). The V gene lost 5 bases and the J gene lost 5 bases, with 19 bases spanning the gap. Germline V gene data show CDR1 as MDHEN and CDR2 as SYDVKM. The CDR3 is made up of 16 amino acids. The CDR3 nucleotides are TGTGCCAGCAGTCCAGTCCAGGGGAGGGTTGATCAGCCCCAGCATTTT. Translation: CASSPVQGRVDQPQHF.

This clone was recorded only once. The chain is built from TRBV25-1 and TRBJ2-2; 8 bases map to TRBD1. CDR3 size: 16 residues. The germline CDR1 and CDR2 sequences are MGHDK and SYGVNS. With V trimmed by 6 bases and J by 1 base, 7 bases remained unmatched. The CDR3 reads CASRSTGTGNTGELFF. CDR3 DNA: TGTGCCAGCAGGTCGACCGGGACAGGGAACACCGGGGAGCTGTTTTTT. Full variable domain (rest looked up from reference TRBV25-1 and TRBJ2-2): EADIYQTPRYLVIGTGKKITLECSQTMGHDKMYWYQQDPGMELHLIHYSYGVNSTEKGDLSSESTVSRIRTEHFPLTLESARPSHTSQYLCASRSTGTGNTGELFFGEGSRLTVL.

The chain has TRBV6-5 and TRBJ2-7, with TRBD2 matching 8 bases. Germline V gene lookup returns CDR1 MNHEY and CDR2 SVGAGI. V lost 3 bases and J lost 3; bases outside the gene matches: 7. The CDR3 spans 15 residues. DNA for the CDR3: TGTGCCAGCAGTTATGGGGGACTAGGAGTCTACGAGCAGTACTTC. Residues: CASSYGGLGVYEQYF.

V and J are TRBV27 and TRBJ2-7; TRBD1 matches 9 bases. V was pared by 6 bases and J by 6 bases, with 9 bases of the junction left unmatched. CDR1 and CDR2 (germline): MNHEY, SMNVEV (reference sequence). The CDR3 is 14 amino acids. This CDR3 reads CASRTGTGSREQYF. CDR3 DNA sequence: TGTGCCAGCAGGACCGGGACAGGGTCGCGCGAGCAGTACTTC.

The chain is built from TRBV28 and TRBJ1-2; TRBD1 agrees at 7 bases. Per the germline V gene, CDR1 is MDHEN and CDR2 is SYDVKM. V was clipped by 3 bases and J by 4 bases; unmatched bases: 11. CDR3 length: 16 residues. The DNA for the CDR3 is TGTGCCAGCAGTTTTGGGGCAGGGGGGTACGTCTATGGCTACACCTTC. This sequence encodes CASSFGAGGYVYGYTF.

The chain has TRBV6-1 and TRBJ2-3; a possible D gene is TRBD2 (5 bases). V lost 1 base and J 4 bases, leaving 6 bases between the germline ends. Germline assignment: CDR1 MNHNS and CDR2 SASEGT. The CDR3 spans 13 residues. The CDR3 DNA reads TGTGCCAGCAGTGAAGAGAGGGCAGATACGCAGTATTTT. The encoded protein is CASSEERADTQYF.

This clone was found a few times. Additional DNA sequences in this sample encode the identical CDR3. V and J are TRBV28 and TRBJ2-7; D is ambiguous. The germline gives CDR1 MDHEN, CDR2 SYDVKM. Trimming shortened V by 6 bases and J by 3 bases, and 3 bases separated the two germline ends. CDR3 size: 10 residues. The CDR3: CASSRYEQYF. The CDR3 DNA sequence: TGTGCCAGCAGCCGCTACGAGCAGTACTTC.

The chain employs TRBV27 and TRBJ1-1, with 8 bases lining up with TRBD1. With V trimmed by 4 bases and J by 4 bases, 5 bases remained unmatched. The CDR3 consists of 14 residues. CDR1 is MNHEY, CDR2 SMNVEV, per germline (reference sequence). The CDR3 coding sequence is TGTGCCAGCAGTTCAGGGGGCGTCGGCACTGAAGCTTTCTTT. It codes for CASSSGGVGTEAFF.

V and J are TRBV5-8 and TRBJ1-5; TRBD1 matches at 7 bases. The ends lost 3 bases at V and 2 bases at J; junction bases unmatched: 5. CDR1 is SGHTS and CDR2 is YDEGEE in the germline V gene. The CDR3 has 15 amino acids. The CDR3 protein is CASSSTGLGNQPQHF. CDR3 DNA sequence: TGTGCCAGCAGCTCGACAGGGTTGGGCAATCAGCCCCAGCATTTT.